This TCR beta chain was found in a study of blood T cell repertoires in COVID-19. For the study at large: Both acute and convalescent COVID-19 samples were obtained from the United States, Italy and Spain.

Germline lookup yields CDR1 SGDLS and CDR2 YYNGEE. The V and J ends lost 0 bases and 0 bases, in that order; junction bases with no gene match: 5. The CDR3 runs to 17 residues. Study processing details: The assay estimated nucleated cells by amplifying reference gene primers. Here immunoSEQ multiplex PCR was the method, and the copy in TCRdb shows in-frame clones only, minus some. From that table come the V and J calls and clone size; the DNA was used to work out D and trimming. The table lists under 200,000 clones, approximately 81% of them singletons. The sample was peripheral blood. The rearrangement uses TRBV9 and TRBJ1-1, with 10 bases fitting TRBD1. The TCR originated in a woman aged 55 to 70 with COVID-19, enrolled during active disease. CDR3 nucleotide sequence: TGTGCCAGCAGCGTAGCTCGGGACAGGGGCCTGAACACTGAAGCTTTCTTT. It translates to CASSVARDRGLNTEAFF.